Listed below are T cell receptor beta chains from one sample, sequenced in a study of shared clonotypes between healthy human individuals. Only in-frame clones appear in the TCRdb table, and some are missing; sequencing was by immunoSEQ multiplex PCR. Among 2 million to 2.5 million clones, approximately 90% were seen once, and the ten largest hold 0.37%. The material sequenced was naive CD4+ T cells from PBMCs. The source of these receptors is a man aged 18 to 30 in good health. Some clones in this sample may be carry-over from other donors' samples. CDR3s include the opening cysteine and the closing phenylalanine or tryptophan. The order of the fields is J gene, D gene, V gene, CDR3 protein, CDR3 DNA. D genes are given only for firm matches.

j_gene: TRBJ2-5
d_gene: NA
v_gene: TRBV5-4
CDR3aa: CASSFPGLETQYF
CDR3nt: TGTGCCAGCAGCTTTCCAGGATTGGAGACCCAGTACTTC

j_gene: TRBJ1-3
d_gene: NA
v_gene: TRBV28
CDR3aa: CASSLSGNTIYF
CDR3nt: TGTGCCAGCAGCCTCTCTGGAAACACCATATATTTT

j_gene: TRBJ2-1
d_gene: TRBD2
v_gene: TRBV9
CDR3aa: CASSVGRGSSYNEQFF
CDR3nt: TGTGCCAGCAGCGTTGGGCGGGGGAGCTCCTACAATGAGCAGTTCTTC

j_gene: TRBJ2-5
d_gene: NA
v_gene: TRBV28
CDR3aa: CASSLGLFQYF
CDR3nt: TGTGCCAGCAGTCTGGGACTCTTCCAGTACTTC

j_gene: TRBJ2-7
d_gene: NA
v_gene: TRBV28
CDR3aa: CASTQPWEAYEQYF
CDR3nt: TGTGCCAGCACCCAACCCTGGGAGGCCTACGAGCAGTACTTC

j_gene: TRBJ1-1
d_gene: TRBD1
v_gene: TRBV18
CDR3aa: CASSPPRGRLDTEAFF
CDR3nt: TGTGCCAGCTCACCTCCCAGGGGGCGTTTGGACACTGAAGCTTTCTTT

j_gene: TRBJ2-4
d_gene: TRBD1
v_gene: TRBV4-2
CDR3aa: CASSQDRRQGPIAKNIQYF
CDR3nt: TGTGCCAGCAGCCAAGATAGGAGACAGGGGCCGATAGCCAAAAACATTCAGTACTTC

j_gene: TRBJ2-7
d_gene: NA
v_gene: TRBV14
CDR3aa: CASSHHYEQYF
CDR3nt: TGTGCCAGCAGCCACCACTACGAGCAGTACTTC

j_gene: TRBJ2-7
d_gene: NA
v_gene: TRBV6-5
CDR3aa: CASSYLYEQYF
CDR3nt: TGTGCCAGCAGTTACCTTTACGAGCAGTACTTC

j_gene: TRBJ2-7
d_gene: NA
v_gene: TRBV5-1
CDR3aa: CASTPLGTDTRQYF
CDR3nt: TGCGCCAGCACCCCTCTGGGGACGGACACGAGGCAGTACTTC

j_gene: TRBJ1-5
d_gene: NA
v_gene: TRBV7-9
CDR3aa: CASSLGGYNQPQHF
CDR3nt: TGTGCCAGCAGCTTAGGAGGGTACAATCAGCCCCAGCATTTT

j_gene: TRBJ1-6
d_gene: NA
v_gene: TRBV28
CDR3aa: CASSSNSPLHF
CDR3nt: TGTGCCAGCAGTTCGAATTCACCCCTCCACTTT

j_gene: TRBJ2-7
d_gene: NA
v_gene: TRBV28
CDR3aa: CASSYGGSYEQYF
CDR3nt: TGTGCCAGCAGTTACGGAGGTTCCTACGAGCAGTACTTC